The 26 T cell receptor beta chains below were found in one sample sequenced in a study of blood T cell repertoires in COVID-19. Method: immunoSEQ multiplex PCR; TCRdb's copy keeps in-frame clones and lacks some. The table includes roughly 200,000 clones, more than 70% detected once. The sample consisted of peripheral blood. These receptors all come from a person between 65 and 79 years old with COVID-19, enrolled during active disease.

This chain uses TRBV10-1 with TRBJ2-7, with a weak D call TRBD1 (5 bases). V gave up 2 bases and J gave up 5 bases, with 10 bases separating them. The CDR3 extends over 13 amino acids. Germline assignment: CDR1 WNHNN and CDR2 SYGVQD (reference sequence). CDR3 sequence reads: CASSEDRENEQYF. The CDR3 DNA follows: TGCGCCAGCAGTGAGGACAGAGAGAACGAGCAGTACTTC.

This clone was found once. This chain links TRBV7-2 with TRBJ1-1; 7 bases fit TRBD1. Germline CDR1 and CDR2: SGHTA and FQGNSA. V dropped 7 bases and J dropped 0; count of bases not matched to a gene: 5. The CDR3 sequence is 14 residues long. The CDR3 DNA sequence: TGTGCCAGCAAGGGACAGCAAATGAACACTGAAGCTTTCTTT. Amino acids: CASKGQQMNTEAFF. Using reference TRBV7-2 and TRBJ1-1 for the parts outside the CDR3, the full variable domain is GAGVSQSPSNKVTEKGKDVELRCDPISGHTALYWYRQSLGQGLEFLIYFQGNSAPDKSGLPSDRFSAERTGGSVSTLTIQRTQQEDSAVYLCASKGQQMNTEAFFGQGTRLTVV.

This clone was detected a few times. The V call is TRBV7-2, the J call TRBJ2-5; 8 positions match TRBD1. V dropped 5 bases and J dropped 7; count of bases not matched to a gene: 9. The CDR3 sequence is 14 residues long. From germline, CDR1 is SGHTA and CDR2 FQGNSA. CDR3 in amino acids: CASSPQGALRTQYF. The DNA of the CDR3 is TGTGCCAGCAGCCCCCAGGGGGCGTTAAGGACCCAGTACTTC.

The V and J genes are TRBV6-6 and TRBJ2-7; TRBD2 agrees at 9 bases. The junction had 8 bases not matched to a gene; V was cut back by 6 bases and J by 5 bases. Germline assignment: CDR1 MNHNY and CDR2 SVGAGI (reference sequence). The CDR3 extends over 14 amino acids. The CDR3 nucleotides are TGTGCCAGCAGATTAGCGGGAGTCCTCAACGAGCAGTACTTC. It codes for CASRLAGVLNEQYF.

This chain links TRBV3-1 (or the pseudogene TRBV3-2) with TRBJ2-1, with TRBD2 matching over 9 bases. The V segment lost 4 bases and the J segment 7 bases; nucleotides outside the gene matches: 8. The CDR3 loop spans 15 amino acids. Germline CDR1 LGHDT, CDR2 YNNKEL (reference sequence). The CDR3: CASSPLGLAGNEQFF. CDR3 in DNA: TGTGCCAGCAGCCCTTTGGGGCTAGCGGGGAATGAGCAGTTCTTC.

This chain uses TRBV11-2 with TRBJ2-1; 7 bases align to TRBD2. In germline, CDR1 is SGHAT, CDR2 FQNNGV. The CDR3 length is 15 residues. V shed 1 base and J 7 bases; nucleotides not matched to a gene: 7. The CDR3 region is CASSLVAGEENEQFF. CDR3 bases: TGTGCCAGCAGCTTAGTCGCGGGGGAGGAAAATGAGCAGTTCTTC. Drawing the rest from reference TRBV11-2 and TRBJ2-1, the complete variable domain is EAGVAQSPRYKIIEKRQSVAFWCNPISGHATLYWYQQILGQGPKLLIQFQNNGVVDDSQLPKDRFSAERLKGVDSTLKIQPAKLEDSAVYLCASSLVAGEENEQFFGPGTRLTVL.

The rearrangement links TRBV11-2 to TRBJ1-6; TRBD1 is a possible D gene (5 bases). CDR3 length: 15 amino acids. Germline CDR1 and CDR2: SGHAT and FQNNGV. The V and J ends lost 5 bases and 10 bases respectively, with 18 bases between them. The CDR3 DNA sequence: TGTGCCAGCAGCCAGGGTCCCCTGGGGTTATCACCCCTCCACTTT. This translates into CASSQGPLGLSPLHF. Full variable domain (outside the CDR3, taken from reference TRBV11-2 and TRBJ1-6): EAGVAQSPRYKIIEKRQSVAFWCNPISGHATLYWYQQILGQGPKLLIQFQNNGVVDDSQLPKDRFSAERLKGVDSTLKIQPAKLEDSAVYLCASSQGPLGLSPLHFGNGTRLTVT.

The gene calls are TRBV7-9 and TRBJ1-3; the D is unclear. Per the germline V gene, CDR1 is SEHNR and CDR2 is FQNEAQ (reference sequence). Deletions cut 3 bases from V and 3 bases from J, with 9 bases between. The CDR3 spans 14 residues. The CDR3 loop reads CASSFGQDGNTIYF. Here the CDR3 DNA reads TGTGCCAGCAGCTTTGGGCAGGATGGAAACACCATATATTTT.

This chain uses TRBV15 with TRBJ1-3; no reliable D call. Germline V gene lookup returns CDR1 LNHNV and CDR2 YYDKDF (reference sequence). The CDR3 covers 16 residues. Trimming stripped 1 base from V and 4 bases from J, with 14 bases between. Here the CDR3 reads CATSRVRVSSGNTIYF. Here the CDR3 DNA reads TGTGCCACCAGCAGAGTCCGGGTTTCATCGGGAAACACCATATATTTT.

The rearrangement links TRBV10-3 to TRBJ1-3; weak D call: TRBD1 (5 bases). The germline V gene has CDR1 ENHRY and CDR2 SYGVKD. This CDR3 has 15 residues. V was pared by 7 bases and J by 4 bases, with 17 bases between. For the CDR3, the DNA is TGTGCCATCACCATCGATGTAGGGGAAGGAAACACCATATATTTT. Encoded protein: CAITIDVGEGNTIYF.

This clone was seen only once. This chain links TRBV4-3 with TRBJ1-2; 9 bases fit TRBD1. CDR1 is LGHNA, CDR2 YSLEER, per germline. The length of the CDR3 is 15 residues. V gave up 0 bases and J gave up 8 bases; unmatched junction bases: 7. Here the CDR3 DNA reads TGCGCCAGCAGCCAAGATCGGGACAGGGTCGGCGGCTACACCTTC. Translated: CASSQDRDRVGGYTF.

The gene calls are TRBV6-1 and TRBJ1-4; the match to TRBD1 covers 9 bases. Germline V gene lookup returns CDR1 MNHNS and CDR2 SASEGT. This CDR3 has 16 amino acids. V shed 3 bases, J shed 4 bases, and the junction held 6 bases outside the gene matches. The CDR3: CASSENRGLNNEKLFF. In DNA, the CDR3 is TGTGCCAGCAGTGAGAACAGGGGGCTAAATAATGAAAAACTGTTTTTT.

This chain connects TRBV7-8 to TRBJ2-7; D not resolved. The germline CDR1 and CDR2 sequences are SGHVS and FQNEAQ. This CDR3 has 14 amino acids. V shed 1 base and J shed 1 base, with 8 bases lying between them. The CDR3 DNA sequence: TGTGCCAGCAGCTTAGTTCCCAGTTCCTACGAGCAGTACTTC. Translating it yields CASSLVPSSYEQYF. Full variable domain (rest looked up from reference TRBV7-8 and TRBJ2-7): GAGVSQSPRYKVAKRGQDVALRCDPISGHVSLFWYQQALGQGPEFLTYFQNEAQLDKSGLPSDRFFAERPEGSVSTLKIQRTQQEDSAVYLCASSLVPSSYEQYFGPGTRLTVT.

The CDR3 spells CASSPQGLLGNSPLHF. CDR3 DNA: TGTGCCAGCAGCCCTCAGGGTCTCCTGGGGAATTCACCCCTCCACTTT. The chain joins TRBV3-1 (or the pseudogene TRBV3-2) to TRBJ1-6; a weak D match, TRBD1 (5 bases). Trimming took 4 bases from V and 7 from J, leaving 17 bases between them. CDR1 is LGHDT, CDR2 YNNKEL, per germline (reference sequence). The CDR3 length is 16 residues.

The J gene is TRBJ2-5, the V gene TRBV6-6; D gene uncertain. This CDR3 spans 12 amino acids. Germline CDR1 reads MNHNY; CDR2 reads SVGAGI (reference sequence). The germline V and J ends were trimmed by 4 bases and 5 bases, with 8 bases remaining between them. The CDR3 spells CASSLTGETQYF. The DNA for the CDR3 is TGTGCCAGCAGTTTGACGGGTGAGACCCAGTACTTC.

The chain has TRBV14 and TRBJ1-1, with 8 nucleotides matching TRBD1. The V and J ends lost 4 bases and 5 bases, in that order; junction bases with no gene match: 0. This CDR3 has 12 amino acids. CDR1 and CDR2 from the germline V gene are SGHDN and FVKESK. CDR3: CASSRTGTEAFF. The CDR3 DNA follows: TGTGCCAGCAGCCGGACAGGGACTGAAGCTTTCTTT.

The chain joins TRBV7-8 to TRBJ2-2; 7 bases are a match to TRBD1. After removal of 3 bases from V and 6 bases from J, the junction contained 10 bases not matched to a gene. Germline V gene sequence: CDR1 SGHVS, CDR2 FQNEAQ. The CDR3 consists of 16 residues. The CDR3 loop is CASSFRGNPAAGELFF. The CDR3 coding sequence is TGTGCCAGCAGCTTCAGGGGGAATCCGGCCGCCGGGGAGCTGTTTTTT. The entire variable domain, with the rest obtained from reference TRBV7-8 and TRBJ2-2, is as follows: GAGVSQSPRYKVAKRGQDVALRCDPISGHVSLFWYQQALGQGPEFLTYFQNEAQLDKSGLPSDRFFAERPEGSVSTLKIQRTQQEDSAVYLCASSFRGNPAAGELFFGEGSRLTVL.

The chain combines TRBV9 with TRBJ2-3, with TRBD2 identical over 7 bases. There are 17 residues in the CDR3. With V trimmed by 0 bases and J by 0 bases, 7 bases remained unmatched. Germline CDR1 is SGDLS and CDR2 is YYNGEE. As DNA, the CDR3 is TGTGCCAGCAGCGTAGCTGGGAGCGGGACTAGCACAGATACGCAGTATTTT. Translating gives CASSVAGSGTSTDTQYF. Looking up the rest from reference TRBV9 and TRBJ2-3 gives the full variable domain: DSGVTQTPKHLITATGQRVTLRCSPRSGDLSVYWYQQSLDQGLQFLIQYYNGEERAKGNILERFSAQQFPDLHSELNLSSLELGDSALYFCASSVAGSGTSTDTQYFGPGTRLTVL.

J is TRBJ2-1 and V is TRBV7-3; 10 positions match TRBD1. CDR1 SGHTA and CDR2 FQGTGA come from the germline V gene. The CDR3 extends over 16 amino acids. After removal of 5 bases from V and 6 bases from J, the junction contained 10 bases not matched to a gene. The CDR3 coding sequence is TGTGCCAGCAGCCTTACCGGACAGGGGGTGGGCAATGAGCAGTTCTTC. Translating gives CASSLTGQGVGNEQFF.

The chain has TRBV4-1 and TRBJ1-4, with 10 nucleotides matching TRBD1. V trimming: 3 bases; J trimming: 8 bases; junction bases outside the gene matches: 9. Looked up from germline, CDR1 is MGHRA and CDR2 is YSYEKL. The CDR3 totals 16 residues. The CDR3 coding sequence is TGCGCCAGCAGCCAGGAACCGGGACAGGGGAGCGAAAAACTGTTTTTT. This encodes CASSQEPGQGSEKLFF.

The chain has TRBV6-2 or TRBV6-3 and TRBJ2-1; D remains unclear. V lost 6 bases, J lost 3 bases, and 18 bases lay in between. Per the germline V gene, CDR1 is MNHEY and CDR2 is SVGEGT. The CDR3 runs to 16 residues. Written as DNA, the CDR3 is TGTGCCAGCAGCCGCGACACCCCGAGCTTCTACAATGAGCAGTTCTTC. This translates into CASSRDTPSFYNEQFF.

The chain links TRBV9 to TRBJ1-1; 8 bases map to TRBD1. The V and J ends lost 8 bases and 4 bases, in that order; junction bases with no gene match: 7. There are 13 residues in the CDR3. Germline loops: CDR1 SGDLS, CDR2 YYNGEE. CDR3 bases: TGTGCCAGTAACGGACAGGGAGGCACTGAAGCTTTCTTT. Its protein product is CASNGQGGTEAFF.

The CDR3 sequence is CASKPGSSSIYNEQFF. Here the CDR3 DNA reads TGTGCCAGCAAGCCGGGTTCCTCCTCCATATACAATGAGCAGTTCTTC. The chain employs TRBV6-4 and TRBJ2-1, with D unresolved. Germline V gene lookup returns CDR1 MRHNA and CDR2 SNTAGT. The CDR3 length is 16 residues. Trimming stripped 7 bases from V and 4 bases from J, with 20 bases between.

The rearrangement links TRBV15 to TRBJ1-1; D may be TRBD1 (6 bases). Between the trimmed V and J ends, which lost 5 bases and 0 bases, there was a span of 13 bases. CDR1 is LNHNV, CDR2 YYDKDF, per germline (reference sequence). CDR3 size: 15 residues. CDR3 coding DNA: TGTGCCACCAGCGGAAGCGACAGGTTGAACACTGAAGCTTTCTTT. This sequence encodes CATSGSDRLNTEAFF.

The chain uses TRBV19 and TRBJ2-1; 8 bases fit TRBD2. The CDR3 is 15 residues long. CDR1 and CDR2 from the germline V gene are LNHDA and SQIVND (reference sequence). Trimming took 7 bases from V and 6 from J; bases not matched to a gene: 11. The CDR3 loop reads CASNTGTSIINEQFF. In nucleotides, the CDR3 is TGTGCCAGTAACACCGGGACTAGTATTATCAATGAGCAGTTCTTC.

The chain has TRBV5-1 and TRBJ2-3; D gene unclear. This CDR3 contains 16 residues. Trimming took off 0 bases at V and 2 bases at J, with 13 bases between the two ends. Germline V gene lookup returns CDR1 SGHRS and CDR2 YFSETQ. The CDR3 sequence is CASSLAGGGYTDTQYF. In DNA form, the CDR3 reads TGCGCCAGCAGCTTGGCCGGTGGCGGATACACAGATACGCAGTATTTT.